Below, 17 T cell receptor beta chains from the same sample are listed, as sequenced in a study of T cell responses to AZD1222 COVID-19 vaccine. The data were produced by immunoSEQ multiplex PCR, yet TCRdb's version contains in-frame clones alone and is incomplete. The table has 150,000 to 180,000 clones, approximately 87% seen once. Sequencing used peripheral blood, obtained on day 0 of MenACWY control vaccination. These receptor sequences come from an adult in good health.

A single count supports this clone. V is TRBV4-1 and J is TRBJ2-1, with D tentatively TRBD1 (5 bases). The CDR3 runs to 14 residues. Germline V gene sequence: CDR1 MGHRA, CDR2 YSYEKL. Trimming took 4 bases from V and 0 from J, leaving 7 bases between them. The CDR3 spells CASSLDSSYNEQFF. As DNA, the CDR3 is TGCGCCAGCAGCCTAGACAGCTCCTACAATGAGCAGTTCTTC.

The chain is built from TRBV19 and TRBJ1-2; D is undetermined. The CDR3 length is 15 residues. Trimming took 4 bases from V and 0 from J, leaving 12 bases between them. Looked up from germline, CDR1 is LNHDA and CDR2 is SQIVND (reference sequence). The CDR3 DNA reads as TGTGCCAGTAGTAATTTGGGGTCAGCTAACTATGGCTACACCTTC. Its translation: CASSNLGSANYGYTF.

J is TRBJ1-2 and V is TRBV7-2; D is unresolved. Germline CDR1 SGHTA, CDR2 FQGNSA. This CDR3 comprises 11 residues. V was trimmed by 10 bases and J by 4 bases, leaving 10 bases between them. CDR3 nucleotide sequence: TGTGCCACCCGGGCCAGCTATGGCTACACCTTC. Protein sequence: CATRASYGYTF.

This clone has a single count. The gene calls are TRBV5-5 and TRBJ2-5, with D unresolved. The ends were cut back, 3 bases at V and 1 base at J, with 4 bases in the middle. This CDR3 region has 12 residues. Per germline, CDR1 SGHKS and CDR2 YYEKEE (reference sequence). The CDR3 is CASSSTQETQYF. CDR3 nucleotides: TGTGCCAGCAGCTCGACCCAAGAGACCCAGTACTTC.

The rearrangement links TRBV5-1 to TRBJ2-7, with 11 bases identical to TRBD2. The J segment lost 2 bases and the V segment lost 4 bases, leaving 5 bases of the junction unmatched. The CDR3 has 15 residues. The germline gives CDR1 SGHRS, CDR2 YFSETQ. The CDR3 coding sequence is TGCGCCAGCAGCATAAATAGCGGGAGGGCCTACGAGCAGTACTTC. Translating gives CASSINSGRAYEQYF. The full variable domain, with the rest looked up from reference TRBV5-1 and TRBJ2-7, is KAGVTQTPRYLIKTRGQQVTLSCSPISGHRSVSWYQQTPGQGLQFLFEYFSETQRNKGNFPGRFSGRQFSNSRSEMNVSTLELGDSALYLCASSINSGRAYEQYFGPGTRLTVT.

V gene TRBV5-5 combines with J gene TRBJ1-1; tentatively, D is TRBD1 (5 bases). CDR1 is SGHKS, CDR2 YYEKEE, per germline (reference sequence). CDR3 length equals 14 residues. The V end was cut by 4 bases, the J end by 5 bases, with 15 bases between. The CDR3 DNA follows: TGTGCCAGCAGCCCACCCCAGGGCAGGACTGAAGCTTTCTTT. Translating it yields CASSPPQGRTEAFF.

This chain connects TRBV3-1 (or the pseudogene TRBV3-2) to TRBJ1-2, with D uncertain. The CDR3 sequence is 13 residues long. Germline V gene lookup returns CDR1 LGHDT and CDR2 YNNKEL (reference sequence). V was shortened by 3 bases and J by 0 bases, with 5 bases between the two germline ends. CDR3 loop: CASSQQANYGYTF. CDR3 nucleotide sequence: TGTGCCAGCAGCCAGCAGGCTAACTATGGCTACACCTTC.

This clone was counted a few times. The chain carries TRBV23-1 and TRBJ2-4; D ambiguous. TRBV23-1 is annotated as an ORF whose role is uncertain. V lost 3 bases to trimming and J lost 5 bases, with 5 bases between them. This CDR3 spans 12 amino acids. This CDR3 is CASSHPQNIQYF. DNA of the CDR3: TGCGCCAGCAGTCACCCTCAAAACATTCAGTACTTC.

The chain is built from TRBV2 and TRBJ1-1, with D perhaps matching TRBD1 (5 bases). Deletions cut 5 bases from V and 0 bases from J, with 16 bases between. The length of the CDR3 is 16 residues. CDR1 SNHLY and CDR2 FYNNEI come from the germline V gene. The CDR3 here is CASSIPGGRMNTEAFF. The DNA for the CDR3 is TGTGCCAGCAGTATTCCCGGGGGACGGATGAACACTGAAGCTTTCTTT.

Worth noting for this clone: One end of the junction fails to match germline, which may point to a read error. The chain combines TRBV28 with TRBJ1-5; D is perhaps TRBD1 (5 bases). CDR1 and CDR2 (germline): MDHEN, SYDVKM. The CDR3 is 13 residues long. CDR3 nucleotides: TGTGCCAGCAACCGGGACCCTAATCGGCCCCAGCATTTT. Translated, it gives CASNRDPNRPQHF.

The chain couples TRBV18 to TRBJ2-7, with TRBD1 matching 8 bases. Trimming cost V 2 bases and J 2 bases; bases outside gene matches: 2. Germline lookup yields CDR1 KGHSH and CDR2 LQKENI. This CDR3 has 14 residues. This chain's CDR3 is CASSPGTGTYEQYF. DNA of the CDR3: TGTGCCAGCTCACCAGGGACAGGTACCTACGAGCAGTACTTC.

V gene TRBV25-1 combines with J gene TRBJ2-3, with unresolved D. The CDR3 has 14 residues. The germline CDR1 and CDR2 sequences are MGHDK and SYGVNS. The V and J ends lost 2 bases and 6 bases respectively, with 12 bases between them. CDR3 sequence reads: CASSEIKQADTQYF. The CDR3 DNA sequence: TGTGCCAGCAGTGAAATCAAGCAGGCGGATACGCAGTATTTT.

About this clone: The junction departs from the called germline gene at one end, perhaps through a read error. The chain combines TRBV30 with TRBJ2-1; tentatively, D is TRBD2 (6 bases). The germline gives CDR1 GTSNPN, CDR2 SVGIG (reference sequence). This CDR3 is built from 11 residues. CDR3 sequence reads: CAWSFERAELF. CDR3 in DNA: TGTGCCTGGTCCTTCGAGCGGGCCGAGCTCTTC.

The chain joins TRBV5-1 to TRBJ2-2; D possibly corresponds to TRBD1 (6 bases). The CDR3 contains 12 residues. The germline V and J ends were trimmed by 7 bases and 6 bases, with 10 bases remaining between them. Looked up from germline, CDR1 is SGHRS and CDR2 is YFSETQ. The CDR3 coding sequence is TGCGCCAGCTCAGGGGCTCCCGGGGAGCTGTTTTTT. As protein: CASSGAPGELFF.

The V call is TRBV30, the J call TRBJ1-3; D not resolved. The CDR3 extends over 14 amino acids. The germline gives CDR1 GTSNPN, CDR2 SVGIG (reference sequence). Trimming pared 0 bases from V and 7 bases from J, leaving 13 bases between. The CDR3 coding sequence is TGTGCCTGGAGTGTACGGCCGTCGCGGAACACCATATATTTT. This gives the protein CAWSVRPSRNTIYF. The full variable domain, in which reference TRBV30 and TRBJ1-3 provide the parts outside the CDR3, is SQTIHQWPATLVQPVGSPLSLECTVEGTSNPNLYWYRQAAGRGLQLLFYSVGIGQISSEVPQNLSASRPQDRQFILSSKKLLLSDSGFYLCAWSVRPSRNTIYFGEGSWLTVV.

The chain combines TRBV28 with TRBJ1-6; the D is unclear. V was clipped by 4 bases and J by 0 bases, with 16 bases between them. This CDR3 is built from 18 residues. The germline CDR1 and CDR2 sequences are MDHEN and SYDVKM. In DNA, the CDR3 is TGTGCCAGCAGTTCCTTTAGGACGGGAAGCTCCTATAATTCACCCCTCCACTTT. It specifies CASSSFRTGSSYNSPLHF.

The CDR3 sequence is CASSPLLAGVGAQYF. DNA of the CDR3: TGTGCCAGCAGTCCTCTACTAGCGGGGGTTGGGGCCCAGTACTTC. The V and J genes are TRBV27 and TRBJ2-5; 11 positions match TRBD2. The germline CDR1 and CDR2 sequences are MNHEY and SMNVEV (reference sequence). With V trimmed by 5 bases and J by 9 bases, 11 bases remained unmatched. This CDR3 contains 15 residues.